This T cell receptor beta chain was obtained from a study of a mutant IDH1 vaccine in newly diagnosed glioma. In the study overall: Patients were started on vaccination 4-6 weeks after radiotherapy alone, or with temozolomide cycles.

The time point denotes: week 35, safety follow-up. Each vaccine dose was 300 ug of mutant IDH1 20-mer peptide, with topical imiquimod. All eight of the vaccinations patients received fell in weeks 1, 3, 5, 7, 11, 15, 19 and 23. Donors had new IDH1-mutant astrocytomas of WHO grade 3 or 4 (ATRX-lost). This CDR3 has 14 residues. Trimming took 1 base from V and 4 from J, leaving 10 bases between them. The V gene's germline CDR1 is LNHNV and CDR2 YYDKDF (reference sequence). This clone is labeled as medium-sized (0.01 to 0.1%). The antigen is undetermined. Only in-frame clones appear in the TCRdb table, and some are missing; sequencing was by immunoSEQ multiplex PCR. The sample includes about 44,000 clones, roughly 79% of them seen just once.

This receptor was identified in a woman in her forties with glioma. Some clones in this sample may be carry-over from other donors' samples. Here the sequenced sample was PBMCs, taken from a glioma patient whose treatment included an IDH1 peptide vaccine. The gene calls are TRBV15 and TRBJ2-5, with D maybe TRBD2 (5 bases). CDR3 nucleotides: TGTGCCACCAGCAGAGGTTTTGAGGGAGAGACCCAGTACTTC. It yields the protein CATSRGFEGETQYF.